The 8 T cell receptor beta chains below were found in one sample sequenced in a study of CD8+CD57+ T cells in acquired aplastic anemia. TCR beta VDJ and CDR3 were profiled, and genomic DNA was the template. Via MiXCR, TCRdb re-called the reads, giving one row per CDR3 protein. The repertoire holds some 68,000 distinct CDR3 sequences, with 50% to 55% as singletons. Sequencing input: sorted CD4+, CD8+, or CD8+CD57+ T cells (not recorded which) from PBMCs. These receptors were obtained from a human donor in good health, serving as a control.

This clonotype appeared once. The chain carries TRBV15 and TRBJ1-5; D gene uncertain. This CDR3 spans 16 amino acids. V lost 3 bases and J lost 4, with 16 bases in between. Germline lookup yields CDR1 LNHNV and CDR2 YYDKDF (reference sequence). Here the CDR3 reads CATSRDLDLWNQPQHF. The CDR3 DNA is TGTGCCACCAGCAGGGATCTGGACCTGTGGAATCAGCCCCAGCATTTT.

As to this clonotype: Germline and junction disagree at one end, which may indicate a read error. The chain joins TRBV20-1 to TRBJ2-5; no clear D. This CDR3 spans 11 amino acids. Germline V gives CDR1 DFQATT, CDR2 SNEGSKA (reference sequence). The CDR3 nucleotides are TGCAGTGTCGCTCCCCGGCAGGTCCAAGGGTTC. Residues: CSVAPRQVQGF.

This clonotype has ten or more counts. A much larger clone differs by one base, so this may be a read error. The genes are TRBV9 and TRBJ2-1, with D tentatively TRBD2 (5 bases). CDR3 size: 15 residues. Germline-derived CDR1 and CDR2 are SGDLS and YYNGEE. The CDR3 DNA reads as TGTGCCAGCAGCGTAGTCCCGGGGTCCTACAGTGAGCAGTTCTTC. This translates into CASSVVPGSYSEQFF.

The chain combines TRBV20-1 with TRBJ1-2; D not resolved. The CDR3 has 15 amino acids. Trimming stripped 3 bases from V and 0 bases from J, with 14 bases between. In germline, CDR1 is DFQATT, CDR2 SNEGSKA (reference sequence). CDR3 nucleotides: TGCAGTGCTAGGGGAACCTGGGCATCTAACTATGGCTACACCTTC. Its protein product is CSARGTWASNYGYTF.

This clonotype qualifies as medium-sized. V and J are TRBV24-1 and TRBJ2-3; no definite D call. CDR3 length: 14 amino acids. Trimming removed 1 base from V and 0 bases from J, with 4 bases in between. CDR1 KGHDR and CDR2 SFDVKD come from the germline V gene. DNA of the CDR3: TGTGCCACCAGTGATTTACGTAGCACAGATACGCAGTATTTT. It yields the protein CATSDLRSTDTQYF.

This clonotype was seen repeatedly, ten times or more. The chain uses TRBV27 and TRBJ2-7, with D hard to call. Germline assignment: CDR1 MNHEY and CDR2 SMNVEV (reference sequence). The CDR3 consists of 14 residues. Between the trimmed V and J ends, which lost 2 bases and 6 bases, there was a span of 14 bases. The CDR3 reads CASSLKVSFVEQYF. CDR3 coding DNA: TGTGCCAGCAGTTTAAAAGTTAGTTTCGTCGAGCAGTACTTC.

This clonotype is a singleton in its sample. This chain uses TRBV5-4 with TRBJ2-5; the D gene is possibly TRBD2 (6 bases). The CDR3 contains 13 residues. V lost 4 bases to trimming and J lost 0 bases, with 7 bases between them. CDR1 is SGHNT and CDR2 is YYREEE in the germline V gene (reference sequence). The CDR3 region is CASSRDYQETQYF. CDR3 sequence (DNA): TGTGCCAGCAGCAGGGACTACCAAGAGACCCAGTACTTC.

In this sample, this clonotype turned up a few times. V is TRBV2 and J is TRBJ1-2, with D unclear. V lost 8 bases to trimming and J lost 0 bases, with 7 bases between them. Germline CDR1 is SNHLY and CDR2 is FYNNEI. CDR3 length: 12 residues. The CDR3 spells CASFAPNYGYTF. DNA of the CDR3: TGTGCCAGCTTCGCCCCTAACTATGGCTACACCTTC. Full variable domain (remainder filled in from reference TRBV2 and TRBJ1-2): EPEVTQTPSHQVTQMGQEVILRCVPISNHLYFYWYRQILGQKVEFLVSFYNNEISEKSEIFDDQFSVERPDGSNFTLKIRSTKLEDSAMYFCASFAPNYGYTFGSGTRLTVV.